This T cell receptor beta chain was identified during a study of T cell repertoires in cytomegalovirus infection. The CDR3 contains 13 residues. Germline V gives CDR1 SGHTA, CDR2 FQGNSA. The germline V and J ends were trimmed by 7 bases and 0 bases, with 8 bases remaining between them. As regards this clonotype: What it recognizes is unknown.

One entry per CDR3 protein results from TCRdb running MiXCR on the reads. The data show under 500,000 distinct CDR3 sequences, about 39% seen once. The rearrangement uses TRBV7-2 and TRBJ2-3, with D uncertain. This receptor was taken from a human donor in good health (CMV status not recorded). Some clones in this sample may be carry-over from other donors' samples. The sample here was cultured PBMCs, taken from culture after CMV antigen stimulation. The CDR3 region is CASKPPSTDTQYF. The CDR3 DNA reads TGTGCCAGCAAACCTCCTAGCACAGATACGCAGTATTTT.